This T cell receptor beta chain came from a study of blood T cell repertoires in COVID-19. Seattle patients were enrolled during active infection and followed longitudinally. Profiling relied on immunoSEQ multiplex PCR, and the TCRdb table lists in-frame clones only, not all of them. The data contain about 350,000 clones, roughly 87% of them seen just once; the ten biggest clones take up less than 5%. Unmatched junction bases numbered 4, after V lost 6 bases and J lost 4 bases. This CDR3 comprises 13 residues. Germline V gene lookup returns CDR1 SGHDN and CDR2 FVKESK. This TCR came from a woman aged 55 to 70 with COVID-19, enrolled during active disease. The sample consisted of peripheral blood. This chain links TRBV14 with TRBJ2-5, with 8 bases lining up with TRBD1. CDR3 in DNA: TGTGCCAGCAGTCGGACAGGGAGAGAGACCCAGTACTTC. Its protein product is CASSRTGRETQYF.